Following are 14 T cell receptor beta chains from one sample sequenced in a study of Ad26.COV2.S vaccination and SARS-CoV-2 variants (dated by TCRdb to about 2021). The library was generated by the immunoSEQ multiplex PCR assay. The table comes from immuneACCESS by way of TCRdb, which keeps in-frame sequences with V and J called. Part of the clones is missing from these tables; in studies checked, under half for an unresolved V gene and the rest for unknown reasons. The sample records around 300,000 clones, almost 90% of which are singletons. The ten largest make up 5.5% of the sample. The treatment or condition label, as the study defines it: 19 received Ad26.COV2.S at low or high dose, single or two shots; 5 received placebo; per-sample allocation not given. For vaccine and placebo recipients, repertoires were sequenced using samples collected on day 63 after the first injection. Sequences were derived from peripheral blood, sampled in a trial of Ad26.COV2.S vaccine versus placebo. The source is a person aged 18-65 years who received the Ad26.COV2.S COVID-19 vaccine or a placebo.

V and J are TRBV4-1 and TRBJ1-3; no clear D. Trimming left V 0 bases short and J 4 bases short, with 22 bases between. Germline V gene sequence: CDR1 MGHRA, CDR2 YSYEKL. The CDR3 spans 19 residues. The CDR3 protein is CASSQEAPGVWTAGNTIYF. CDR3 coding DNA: TGCGCCAGCAGCCAAGAGGCGCCTGGGGTGTGGACGGCGGGAAACACCATATATTTT.

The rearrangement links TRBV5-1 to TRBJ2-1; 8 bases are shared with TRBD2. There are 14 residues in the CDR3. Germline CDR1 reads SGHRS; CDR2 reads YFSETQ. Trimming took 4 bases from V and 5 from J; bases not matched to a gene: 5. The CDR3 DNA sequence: TGCGCCAGCAGCCCGACTAGCGTTAACAATGAGCAGTTCTTC. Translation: CASSPTSVNNEQFF.

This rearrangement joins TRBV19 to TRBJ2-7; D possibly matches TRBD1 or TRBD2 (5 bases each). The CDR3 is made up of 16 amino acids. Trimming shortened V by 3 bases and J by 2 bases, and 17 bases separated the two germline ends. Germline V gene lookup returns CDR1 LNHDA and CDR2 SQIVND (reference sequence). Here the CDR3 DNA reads TGTGCCAGTAGTATGTCACGGGGAGTGGGACCCTACGAGCAGTACTTC. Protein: CASSMSRGVGPYEQYF.

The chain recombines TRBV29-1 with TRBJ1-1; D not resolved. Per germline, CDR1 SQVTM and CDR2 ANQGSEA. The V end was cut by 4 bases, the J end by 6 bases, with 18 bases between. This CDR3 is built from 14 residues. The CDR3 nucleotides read TGCAGCGTTGTAAAAGGAAGAGAGAGACCTGAAGCTTTCTTT. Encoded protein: CSVVKGRERPEAFF.

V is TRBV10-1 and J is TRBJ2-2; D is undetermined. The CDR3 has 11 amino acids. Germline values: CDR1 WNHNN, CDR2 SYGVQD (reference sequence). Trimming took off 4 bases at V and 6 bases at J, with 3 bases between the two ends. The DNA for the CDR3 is TGCGCCAGCAGTGTGCCCGGGGAGCTGTTTTTT. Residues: CASSVPGELFF.

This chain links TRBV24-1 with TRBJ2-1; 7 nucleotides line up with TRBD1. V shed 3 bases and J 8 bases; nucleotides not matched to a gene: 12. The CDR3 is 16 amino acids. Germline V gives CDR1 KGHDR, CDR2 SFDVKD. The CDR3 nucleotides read TGTGCCACCAGTGATCCTTCGACAGGGCACGGCTATGAGCAGTTCTTC. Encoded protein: CATSDPSTGHGYEQFF.

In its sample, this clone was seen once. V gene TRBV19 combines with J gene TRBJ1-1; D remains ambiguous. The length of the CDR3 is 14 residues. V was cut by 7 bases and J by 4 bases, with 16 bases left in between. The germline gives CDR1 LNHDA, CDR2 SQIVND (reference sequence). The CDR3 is CASTSEGRATEAFF. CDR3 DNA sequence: TGTGCCAGTACCTCCGAAGGGCGGGCCACTGAAGCTTTCTTT. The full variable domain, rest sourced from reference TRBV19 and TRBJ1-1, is DGGITQSPKYLFRKEGQNVTLSCEQNLNHDAMYWYRQDPGQGLRLIYYSQIVNDFQKGDIAEGYSVSREKKESFPLTVTSAQKNPTAFYLCASTSEGRATEAFFGQGTRLTVV.

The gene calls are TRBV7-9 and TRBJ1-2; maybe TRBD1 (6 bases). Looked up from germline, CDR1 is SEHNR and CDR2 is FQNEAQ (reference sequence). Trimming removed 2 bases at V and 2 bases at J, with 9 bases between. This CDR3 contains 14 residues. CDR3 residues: CASSLRGDNYGYTF. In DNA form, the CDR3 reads TGTGCCAGCAGCTTAAGGGGGGACAACTATGGCTACACCTTC.

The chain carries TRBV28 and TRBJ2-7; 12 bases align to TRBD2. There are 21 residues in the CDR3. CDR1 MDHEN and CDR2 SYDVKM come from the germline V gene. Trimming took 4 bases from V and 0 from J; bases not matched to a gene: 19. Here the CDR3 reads CASSWAFPGLAGQDSSYEQYV. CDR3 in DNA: TGTGCCAGCAGTTGGGCCTTTCCGGGACTAGCGGGTCAGGACAGCTCCTACGAGCAGTACGTC.

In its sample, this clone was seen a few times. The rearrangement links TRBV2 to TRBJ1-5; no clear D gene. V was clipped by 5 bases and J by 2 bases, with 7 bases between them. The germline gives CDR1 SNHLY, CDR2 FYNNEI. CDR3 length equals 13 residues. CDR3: CASSPRGNQPQHF. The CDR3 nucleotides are TGTGCCAGCAGTCCGAGGGGCAATCAGCCCCAGCATTTT.

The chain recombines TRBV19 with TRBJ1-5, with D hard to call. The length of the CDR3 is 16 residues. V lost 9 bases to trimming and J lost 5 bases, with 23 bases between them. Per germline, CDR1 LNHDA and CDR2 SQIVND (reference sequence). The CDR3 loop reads CASGVRAAGIDQPQHF. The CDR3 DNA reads TGTGCCAGCGGGGTTCGGGCAGCCGGGATCGATCAGCCCCAGCATTTT. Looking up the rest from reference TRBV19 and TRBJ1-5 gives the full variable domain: DGGITQSPKYLFRKEGQNVTLSCEQNLNHDAMYWYRQDPGQGLRLIYYSQIVNDFQKGDIAEGYSVSREKKESFPLTVTSAQKNPTAFYLCASGVRAAGIDQPQHFGDGTRLSIL.

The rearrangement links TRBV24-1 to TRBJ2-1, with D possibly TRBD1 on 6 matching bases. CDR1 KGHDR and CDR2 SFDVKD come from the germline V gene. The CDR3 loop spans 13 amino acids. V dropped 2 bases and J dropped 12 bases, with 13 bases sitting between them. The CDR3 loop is CATSDSQGRRQFF. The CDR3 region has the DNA TGTGCCACCAGTGATTCCCAGGGGCGGCGGCAGTTCTTC.

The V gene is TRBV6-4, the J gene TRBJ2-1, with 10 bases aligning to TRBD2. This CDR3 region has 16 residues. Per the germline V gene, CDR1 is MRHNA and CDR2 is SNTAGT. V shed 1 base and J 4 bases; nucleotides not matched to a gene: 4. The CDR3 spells CASSDWSSGSYNEQFF. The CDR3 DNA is TGTGCCAGCAGTGACTGGTCTAGCGGGAGTTACAATGAGCAGTTCTTC.

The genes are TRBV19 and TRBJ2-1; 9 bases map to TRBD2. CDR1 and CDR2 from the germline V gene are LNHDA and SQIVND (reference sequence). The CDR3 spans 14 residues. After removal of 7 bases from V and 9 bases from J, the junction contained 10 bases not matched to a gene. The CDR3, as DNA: TGTGCCAGTAATAGACTTAGCGGGAGTGCTGAGCAGTTCTTC. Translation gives CASNRLSGSAEQFF. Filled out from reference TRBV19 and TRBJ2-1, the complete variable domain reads DGGITQSPKYLFRKEGQNVTLSCEQNLNHDAMYWYRQDPGQGLRLIYYSQIVNDFQKGDIAEGYSVSREKKESFPLTVTSAQKNPTAFYLCASNRLSGSAEQFFGPGTRLTVL.